Below, 15 T cell receptor beta chains from the same sample are listed, as sequenced in a study of blood T cell repertoires in COVID-19. The protocol was immunoSEQ multiplex PCR, while the TCRdb copy is restricted to in-frame clones and leaves out a portion. This sample has just over 650,000 clones, with just under 90% found just once. Sequenced input: peripheral blood. The receptors shown here come from a woman aged 18-29 years with acute or convalescent COVID-19.

The chain links TRBV9 to TRBJ1-3; 9 bases match TRBD1. The germline V gene has CDR1 SGDLS and CDR2 YYNGEE. V was clipped by 2 bases and J by 9 bases; unmatched bases: 6. The CDR3 spans 14 residues. The CDR3 sequence is CASSVRDREFTIYF. The CDR3, as DNA: TGTGCCAGCAGCGTCCGGGACAGGGAGTTCACCATATATTTT.

This clone was detected once. The chain uses TRBV15 and TRBJ1-2; no clear D. V lost 1 base and J lost 4, with 10 bases in between. Germline V gene lookup returns CDR1 LNHNV and CDR2 YYDKDF (reference sequence). The CDR3 is made up of 14 amino acids. The CDR3 is CATSRGAGSYGYTF. The CDR3 bases are TGTGCCACCAGCAGAGGGGCAGGATCCTATGGCTACACCTTC.

The chain recombines TRBV7-9 with TRBJ1-1; perhaps TRBD1 as D (5 bases). This CDR3 is built from 16 residues. Germline-derived CDR1 and CDR2 are SEHNR and FQNEAQ (reference sequence). Trimming shortened V by 2 bases and J by 4 bases, and 17 bases separated the two germline ends. The chain's CDR3 is CASSLMGGRIITEAFF. The CDR3 DNA follows: TGTGCCAGCAGCTTAATGGGGGGTCGAATTATCACTGAAGCTTTCTTT.

V usage is TRBV28 and J usage is TRBJ2-7; a possible D gene is TRBD2 (6 bases). The V gene's germline CDR1 is MDHEN and CDR2 SYDVKM. The V gene lost 5 bases and the J gene lost 0 bases, with 14 bases spanning the gap. This CDR3 region has 15 residues. In DNA, the CDR3 is TGTGCCAGCAGTCACGCAGTCGGGGGCTCCTACGAGCAGTACTTC. The encoded protein is CASSHAVGGSYEQYF.

The V gene is TRBV29-1, the J gene TRBJ2-6, with 7 bases identical to TRBD2. CDR1 is SQVTM, CDR2 ANQGSEA, per germline. V dropped 4 bases and J dropped 4; count of bases not matched to a gene: 10. This CDR3 spans 16 amino acids. The CDR3: CSVGQMGGSGANVLTF. The CDR3 DNA reads as TGCAGCGTTGGGCAGATGGGGGGGTCCGGGGCCAACGTCCTGACTTTC. Filled out from reference TRBV29-1 and TRBJ2-6, the complete variable domain reads SAVISQKPSRDICQRGTSLTIQCQVDSQVTMMFWYRQQPGQSLTLIATANQGSEATYESGFVIDKFPISRPNLTFSTLTVSNMSPEDSSIYLCSVGQMGGSGANVLTFGAGSRLTVL.

The chain has TRBV29-1 and TRBJ2-1; 8 positions match TRBD2. V dropped 3 bases and J dropped 6; count of bases not matched to a gene: 10. The CDR3 loop spans 15 amino acids. Germline CDR1 SQVTM, CDR2 ANQGSEA. As DNA, the CDR3 is TGCAGCGTTGAGGTAGCGGGGCCGCTCGGCAATGAGCAGTTCTTC. Translation: CSVEVAGPLGNEQFF.

In its sample, this clone was seen a few times. J is TRBJ1-3 and V is TRBV10-1; unclear D gene. Deletions cut 7 bases from V and 0 bases from J, with 19 bases between. CDR3 length: 17 amino acids. The germline gives CDR1 WNHNN, CDR2 SYGVQD (reference sequence). The CDR3 DNA follows: TGCGCCAGCATCCTAGGGTTGACTACGAGCTCTGGAAACACCATATATTTT. Its protein is CASILGLTTSSGNTIYF.

The V and J genes are TRBV7-9 and TRBJ2-2, with TRBD2 matching over 10 bases. The CDR3 has 17 amino acids. The germline gives CDR1 SEHNR, CDR2 FQNEAQ (reference sequence). With V trimmed by 7 bases and J by 6 bases, 14 bases remained unmatched. The chain's CDR3 is CASIHPTGTSEAGELFF. Written as DNA, the CDR3 is TGTGCCAGCATCCACCCCACCGGGACTAGCGAAGCCGGGGAGCTGTTTTTT.

The genes are TRBV4-1 and TRBJ1-5, with a possible D match to TRBD1 (5 bases). The length of the CDR3 is 15 residues. CDR1 and CDR2 from the germline V gene are MGHRA and YSYEKL. Trimming cost V 2 bases and J 5 bases, with 13 bases left between them. CDR3 coding DNA: TGCGCCAGCAGCCAACGGCAGGGTAAGGATCAGCCCCAGCATTTT. Translating gives CASSQRQGKDQPQHF.

The chain employs TRBV2 and TRBJ1-3; no reliable D call. Germline loops: CDR1 SNHLY, CDR2 FYNNEI. V was trimmed by 1 base and J by 0 bases, leaving 13 bases between them. This CDR3 comprises 17 residues. The CDR3 bases are TGTGCCAGCAGTGAAGTCCCTTCAGGATCCTCTGGAAACACCATATATTTT. This sequence encodes CASSEVPSGSSGNTIYF.

This sequence joins TRBV6-6 and TRBJ1-1; D perhaps matches TRBD1 (5 bases). The germline gives CDR1 MNHNY, CDR2 SVGAGI (reference sequence). The V end was cut by 2 bases, the J end by 6 bases, with 10 bases between. There are 13 residues in the CDR3. CDR3 residues: CASSYGGGSEAFF. As DNA, the CDR3 is TGTGCCAGCAGTTACGGGGGGGGATCTGAAGCTTTCTTT.

This clone was picked up one time. CDR3 sequence reads: CASSFRGYEQYF. As DNA, the CDR3 is TGTGCCAGCAGCTTTCGGGGCTACGAGCAGTACTTC. The V call is TRBV5-8, the J call TRBJ2-7; D might be TRBD2 (5 bases). V shed 2 bases and J shed 3 bases, with 6 bases lying between them. From germline, CDR1 is SGHTS and CDR2 YDEGEE. This CDR3 is 12 amino acids long.

The CDR3 nucleotides read TGCAGCGTTGCTGCAGGGTCGGCGAGCACCGGGGAGCTGTTTTTT. This translates into CSVAAGSASTGELFF. The chain carries TRBV29-1 and TRBJ2-2, with D maybe TRBD1 (5 bases). CDR1 and CDR2 (germline): SQVTM, ANQGSEA. The CDR3 extends over 15 amino acids. V lost 4 bases, J lost 4 bases, and 16 bases lay in between.

The gene calls are TRBV15 and TRBJ2-1; D is perhaps TRBD1 (5 bases). Between the trimmed V and J ends, which lost 5 bases and 8 bases, there was a span of 19 bases. In germline, CDR1 is LNHNV, CDR2 YYDKDF (reference sequence). CDR3 length: 15 residues. The CDR3 loop reads CATSAPGYVLHEQFF. The CDR3 DNA sequence: TGTGCCACCAGCGCCCCAGGGTACGTACTGCATGAGCAGTTCTTC.

Note on this clone: Other DNA sequences of this sample code for an identical CDR3. The V and J genes are TRBV18 and TRBJ1-2, with 9 bases identical to TRBD1. The CDR3 has 13 amino acids. Germline V gene sequence: CDR1 KGHSH, CDR2 LQKENI. Germline trimming cut 3 bases from V and 4 bases from J; bases unmatched to any gene: 0. In nucleotides, the CDR3 is TGTGCCAGCTCACCGGACAGGGGCTATGGCTACACCTTC. It is translated as CASSPDRGYGYTF. Based on the CDR3 plus reference TRBV18 and TRBJ1-2, the full variable domain is NAGVMQNPRHLVRRRGQEARLRCSPMKGHSHVYWYRQLPEEGLKFMVYLQKENIIDESGMPKERFSAEFPKEGPSILRIQQVVRGDSAAYFCASSPDRGYGYTFGSGTRLTVV.